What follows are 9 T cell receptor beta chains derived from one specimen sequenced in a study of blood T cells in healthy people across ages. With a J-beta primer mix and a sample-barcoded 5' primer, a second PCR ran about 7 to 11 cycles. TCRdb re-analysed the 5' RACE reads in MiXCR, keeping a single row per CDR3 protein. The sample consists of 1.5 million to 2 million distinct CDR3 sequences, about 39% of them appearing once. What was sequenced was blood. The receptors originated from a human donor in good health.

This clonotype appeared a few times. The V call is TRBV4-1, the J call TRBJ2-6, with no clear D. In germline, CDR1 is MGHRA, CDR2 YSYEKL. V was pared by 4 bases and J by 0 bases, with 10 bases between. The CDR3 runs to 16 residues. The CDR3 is CASSRHPGSGANVLTF. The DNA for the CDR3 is TGCGCCAGCAGCCGACACCCTGGCTCTGGGGCCAACGTCCTGACTTTC.

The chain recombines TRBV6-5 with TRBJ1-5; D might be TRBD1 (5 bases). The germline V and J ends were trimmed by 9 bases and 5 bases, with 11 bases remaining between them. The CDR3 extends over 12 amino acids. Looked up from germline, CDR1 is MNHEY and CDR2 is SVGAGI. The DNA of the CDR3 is TGTGCCAGGCACATACAGGATCAGCCCCAGCATTTT. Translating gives CARHIQDQPQHF.

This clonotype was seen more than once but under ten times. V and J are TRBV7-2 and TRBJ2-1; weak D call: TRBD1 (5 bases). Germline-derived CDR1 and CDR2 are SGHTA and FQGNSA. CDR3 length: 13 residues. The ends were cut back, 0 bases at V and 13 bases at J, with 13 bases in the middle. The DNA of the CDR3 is TGTGCCAGCAGCTTAGCTAGGACAACCTATCAGTTCTTC. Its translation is CASSLARTTYQFF.

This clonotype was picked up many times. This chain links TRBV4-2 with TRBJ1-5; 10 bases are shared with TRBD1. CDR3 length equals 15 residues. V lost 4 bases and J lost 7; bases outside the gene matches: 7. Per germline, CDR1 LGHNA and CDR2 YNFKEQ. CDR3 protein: CASSPRQGAGQPQHF. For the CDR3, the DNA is TGTGCCAGCAGCCCCCGACAGGGGGCAGGGCAGCCCCAGCATTTT.

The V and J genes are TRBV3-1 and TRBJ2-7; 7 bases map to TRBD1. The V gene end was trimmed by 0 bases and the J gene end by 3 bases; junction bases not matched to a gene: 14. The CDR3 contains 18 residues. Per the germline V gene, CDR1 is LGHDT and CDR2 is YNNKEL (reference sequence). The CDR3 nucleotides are TGTGCCAGCAGCCAAGACCCCCGGCCGACAGGGAATCTCTACGAGCAGTACTTC. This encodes CASSQDPRPTGNLYEQYF.

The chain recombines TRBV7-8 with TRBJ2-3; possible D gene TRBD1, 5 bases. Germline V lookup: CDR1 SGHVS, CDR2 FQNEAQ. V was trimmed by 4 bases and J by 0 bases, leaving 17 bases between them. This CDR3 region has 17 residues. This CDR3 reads CASSSLTAQISTDTQYF. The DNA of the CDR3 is TGTGCCAGCAGCTCCCTGACAGCCCAAATTAGCACAGATACGCAGTATTTT.

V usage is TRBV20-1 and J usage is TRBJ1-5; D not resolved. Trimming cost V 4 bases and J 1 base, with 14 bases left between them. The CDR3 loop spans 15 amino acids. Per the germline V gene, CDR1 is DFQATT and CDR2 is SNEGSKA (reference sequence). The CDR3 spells CSATFTGRSNQPQHF. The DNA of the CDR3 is TGCAGTGCTACTTTTACCGGCAGGAGCAATCAGCCCCAGCATTTT.

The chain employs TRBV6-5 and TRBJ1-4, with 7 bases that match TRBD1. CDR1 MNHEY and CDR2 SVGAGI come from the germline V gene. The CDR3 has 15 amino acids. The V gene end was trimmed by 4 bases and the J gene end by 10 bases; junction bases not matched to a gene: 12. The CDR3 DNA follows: TGTGCCAGCAGTTTCATCGACAGGGACGGGGGAAAACTGTTTTTT. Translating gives CASSFIDRDGGKLFF.

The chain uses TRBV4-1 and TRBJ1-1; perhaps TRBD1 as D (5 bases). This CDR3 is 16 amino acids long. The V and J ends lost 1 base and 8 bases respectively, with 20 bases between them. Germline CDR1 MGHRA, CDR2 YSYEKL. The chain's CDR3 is CASSQVRRGGHHEAFF. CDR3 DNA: TGCGCCAGCAGCCAAGTAAGGCGGGGCGGCCATCACGAAGCTTTCTTT.